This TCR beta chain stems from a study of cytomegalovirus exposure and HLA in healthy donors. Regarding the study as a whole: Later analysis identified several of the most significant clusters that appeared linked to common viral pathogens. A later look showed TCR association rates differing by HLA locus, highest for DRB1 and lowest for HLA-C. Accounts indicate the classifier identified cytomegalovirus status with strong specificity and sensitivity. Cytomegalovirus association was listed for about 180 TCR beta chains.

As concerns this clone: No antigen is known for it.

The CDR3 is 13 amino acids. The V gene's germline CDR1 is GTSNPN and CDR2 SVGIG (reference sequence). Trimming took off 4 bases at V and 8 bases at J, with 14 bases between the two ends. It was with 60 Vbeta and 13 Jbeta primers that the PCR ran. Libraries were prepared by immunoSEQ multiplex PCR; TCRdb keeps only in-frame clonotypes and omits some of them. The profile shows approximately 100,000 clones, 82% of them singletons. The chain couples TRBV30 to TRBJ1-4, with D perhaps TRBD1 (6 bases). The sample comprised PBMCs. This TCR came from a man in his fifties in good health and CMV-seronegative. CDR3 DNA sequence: TGTGCCTGGAAACCTCAGGGGTTCGAAAAACTGTTTTTT. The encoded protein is CAWKPQGFEKLFF.